This TCR beta chain appears in the sequencing data of a study of T cell repertoires in cytomegalovirus infection. On the study more broadly: Signatures in public TCR beta sequences pointed to both CMV infection and matching HLA type.

The table lists this clonotype with many counts. Its specificity is not known. MiXCR, applied by TCRdb to the reads, yields one record per CDR3 protein. Here the sample spans about 460,000 distinct CDR3 sequences, approximately 10% being singletons. The study's findings and limits: The cumulative frequency of public TCR beta families distinguished individuals who carried CMV together with the relevant HLA. Dominant in the ex vivo response were TCR beta clonotypes restricted by HLA-C and specific for CMV.

Germline CDR1 reads SGHVS; CDR2 reads FNYEAQ. This CDR3 has 14 amino acids. Trimming took off 4 bases at V and 2 bases at J, with 12 bases between the two ends. Sequencing was carried out using PBMCs. The chain has TRBV7-6 and TRBJ2-7; D is possibly TRBD2 (6 bases). This TCR was sampled from a human donor in good health (CMV status not recorded). Some clones in this sample may be carry-over from other donors' samples. Here the CDR3 DNA reads TGTGCCAGCAGCTCCCGACTAGGCACCTACGAGCAGTACTTC. Translating it yields CASSSRLGTYEQYF.